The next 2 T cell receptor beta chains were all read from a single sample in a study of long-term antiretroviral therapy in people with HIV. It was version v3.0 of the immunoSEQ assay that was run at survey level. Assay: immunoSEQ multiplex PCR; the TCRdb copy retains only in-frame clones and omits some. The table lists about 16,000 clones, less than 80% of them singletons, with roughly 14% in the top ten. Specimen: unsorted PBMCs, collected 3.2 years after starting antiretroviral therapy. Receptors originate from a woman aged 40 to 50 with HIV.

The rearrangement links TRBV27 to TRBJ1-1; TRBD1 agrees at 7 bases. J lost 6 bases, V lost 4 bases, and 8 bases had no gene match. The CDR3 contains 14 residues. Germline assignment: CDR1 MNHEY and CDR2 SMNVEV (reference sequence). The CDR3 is CASSSGRGVAEAFF. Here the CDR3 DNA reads TGTGCCAGCAGTTCTGGCAGGGGGGTTGCTGAAGCTTTCTTT.

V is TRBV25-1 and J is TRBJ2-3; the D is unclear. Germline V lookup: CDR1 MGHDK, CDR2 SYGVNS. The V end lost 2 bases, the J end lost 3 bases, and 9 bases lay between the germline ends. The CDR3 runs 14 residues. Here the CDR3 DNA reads TGTGCCAGCAGTGAAAGGGCGGCGACAGATACGCAGTATTTT. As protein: CASSERAATDTQYF.